Shown below are 13 T cell receptor beta chains from a single sample sequenced in a study of cytomegalovirus exposure and HLA in healthy donors (dated by TCRdb to about 2017). Library preparation was by the immunoSEQ multiplex PCR assay. For the multiplex PCR, a mixture combining 60 forward primers for TCR Vbeta segments and 13 reverse primers for TCR Jbeta segments was used. Held by TCRdb, this immuneACCESS table contains in-frame sequences only and omits some clones. Under half of the omission traces to an unresolved V gene where checked; the cause of the rest is unknown. Within this sample are roughly 200,000 clones, with 81% of them counted one time only. The ten largest clones capture about 3.5% of the sample. The sequenced material came from PBMCs. These receptor sequences come from a man aged 35 to 55 in good health and CMV-seropositive.

In this sample, this clone turned up a few times. CDR3 bases: TGTGCCAGCAGCTTGGGGACTAGATCCGGGGAGACCCAGTACTTC. Residues: CASSLGTRSGETQYF. The gene calls are TRBV7-9 and TRBJ2-5; 8 nucleotides align to TRBD2. The CDR3 contains 15 residues. Germline CDR1 reads SEHNR; CDR2 reads FQNEAQ (reference sequence). V shed 3 bases and J 5 bases; nucleotides not matched to a gene: 8.

This clone was observed a few times. CDR3 nucleotides: TGTGCCAGCAGCCGCGACAACAATCAGCCCCAGCATTTT. Translating it yields CASSRDNNQPQHF. The rearrangement uses TRBV5-4 and TRBJ1-5; D uncertain. The germline CDR1 and CDR2 sequences are SGHNT and YYREEE (reference sequence). Trimming stripped 4 bases from V and 3 bases from J, with 8 bases between. This CDR3 spans 13 amino acids.

This chain links TRBV5-1 with TRBJ2-1; no definite D call. Trimming left V 1 base short and J 3 bases short, with 14 bases between. CDR1 SGHRS and CDR2 YFSETQ come from the germline V gene. CDR3 length: 16 residues. The CDR3 loop reads CASSLLTSADYNEQFF. CDR3 in DNA: TGCGCCAGCAGCTTGTTAACATCCGCAGACTACAATGAGCAGTTCTTC.

Concerning this clone itself: One junction end disagrees with the germline gene, perhaps due to a read error. The chain links TRBV28 to TRBJ2-7; TRBD2 matches 10 bases. The CDR3 is 16 amino acids. Germline loops: CDR1 MDHEN, CDR2 SYDVKM. Written as DNA, the CDR3 is TGTGCCAGCAGTTTAGGGGCCCAGGCCAGGGGACTAGCGACCTCCTTC. As protein: CASSLGAQARGLATSF.

CDR3 sequence reads: CASRTDFNEKLFF. The DNA for the CDR3 is TGTGCCAGCAGGACAGACTTTAATGAAAAACTGTTTTTT. This chain links TRBV6-1 with TRBJ1-4, with TRBD1 as a possible D gene (5 bases). This CDR3 has 13 residues. The germline V and J ends were trimmed by 6 bases and 4 bases, with 9 bases remaining between them. Per the germline V gene, CDR1 is MNHNS and CDR2 is SASEGT.

The gene calls are TRBV9 and TRBJ1-1; no reliable D call. Trimming stripped 5 bases from V and 4 bases from J, with 12 bases between. The CDR3 is 13 residues long. Germline CDR1 is SGDLS and CDR2 is YYNGEE. This chain's CDR3 is CASSYRGSTEAFF. The CDR3 nucleotides read TGTGCCAGCAGTTACCGAGGGAGCACTGAAGCTTTCTTT.

This clone has just a few counts. Other DNA sequences within the sample encode an identical CDR3. The V call is TRBV7-9, the J call TRBJ1-5; maybe TRBD1 (6 bases). The CDR3 is 15 amino acids. Germline V gene sequence: CDR1 SEHNR, CDR2 FQNEAQ (reference sequence). Trimming took off 1 base at V and 4 bases at J, with 11 bases between the two ends. CDR3 region: CASSLGDTQNQPQHF. CDR3 bases: TGTGCCAGCAGCTTAGGGGACACACAAAATCAGCCCCAGCATTTT.

This clone is a singleton in its sample. This chain joins TRBV6-5 and TRBJ1-1; D is perhaps TRBD1 (6 bases). The germline gives CDR1 MNHEY, CDR2 SVGAGI. This CDR3 has 14 amino acids. The V and J ends lost 1 base and 3 bases respectively, with 9 bases between them. Written as DNA, the CDR3 is TGTGCCAGCAGTTACTTGGGGGCAGACACTGAAGCTTTCTTT. It yields the protein CASSYLGADTEAFF.

A word on this clone: Different DNA sequences within this sample yield the same CDR3. This sequence joins TRBV4-1 and TRBJ1-1; no clear D. This CDR3 contains 14 residues. CDR1 and CDR2 (germline): MGHRA, YSYEKL. V lost 8 bases, J lost 1 base, and 14 bases lay in between. The CDR3 DNA is TGCGCCAGCTACTCCGGACGGGAGAACACTGAAGCTTTCTTT. This codes for CASYSGRENTEAFF.

V is TRBV6-6 and J is TRBJ2-2; 11 bases fit TRBD1. Germline CDR1 MNHNY, CDR2 SVGAGI (reference sequence). Trimming cost V 7 bases and J 5 bases; bases outside gene matches: 9. CDR3 size: 16 residues. The CDR3 region is CASTSGGTGGTGELFF. CDR3 nucleotide sequence: TGTGCCAGCACCTCGGGGGGGACAGGGGGAACCGGGGAGCTGTTTTTT.

The chain joins TRBV30 to TRBJ2-7; TRBD2 is a possible D gene (7 bases). The germline V gene has CDR1 GTSNPN and CDR2 SVGIG (reference sequence). The CDR3 has 13 amino acids. The germline V and J ends were trimmed by 1 base and 5 bases, with 12 bases remaining between them. The CDR3 reads CAWSGGGNHEQYF. CDR3 DNA sequence: TGTGCCTGGAGTGGGGGGGGCAACCACGAGCAGTACTTC.

V usage is TRBV4-3 and J usage is TRBJ2-4; tentatively, D is TRBD1 (5 bases). The germline V gene has CDR1 LGHNA and CDR2 YSLEER. V was trimmed by 1 base and J by 3 bases, leaving 13 bases between them. This CDR3 contains 16 residues. As DNA, the CDR3 is TGCGCCAGCAGCCAAGGGGGCCCCGCTGGCAAAAACATTCAGTACTTC. This translates into CASSQGGPAGKNIQYF.

V and J are TRBV6-1 and TRBJ2-7; 7 bases align to TRBD2. Trimming at V came to 4 bases and at J to 3 bases, leaving 9 bases not matched to a gene. The CDR3 is made up of 15 amino acids. Germline V CDR1 and CDR2: MNHNS, SASEGT. CDR3 nucleotide sequence: TGTGCCAGCAGTGCCACTAGCGTCATTGGCTACGAGCAGTACTTC. Protein sequence: CASSATSVIGYEQYF.